The present TCR beta chain was sequenced within a study of blood T cell repertoires in COVID-19. The overall study: Samples came from the United States, Italy and Spain, spanning acute and convalescent COVID-19. In each case, the material was cDNA or gDNA derived from T cells, B-cell-depleted T cells, or PBMCs.

As handled by the study authors: Quantification of nucleated cells was approximated via reference gene primer amplification. The assay was immunoSEQ multiplex PCR, and TCRdb's table has in-frame clones only and misses some. V and J calls and clone size come straight from that table; D and trimming were deduced from the DNA. The profile covers a few hundred thousand clones, with 90% appearing a single time and roughly 7% taken by the ten largest. The germline V gene has CDR1 SGHRS and CDR2 YFSETQ. This CDR3 is 16 amino acids long. V lost 2 bases to trimming and J lost 2 bases, with 14 bases between them. Seattle patients were enrolled while actively infected and followed longitudinally.

This receptor was identified in a woman between 25 and 40 years old with COVID-19, enrolled during active disease. The rearrangement joins TRBV5-1 to TRBJ1-3; D is ambiguous. The source material was peripheral blood. CDR3 sequence (DNA): TGCGCCAGCAGCTTCGAGGGAAGGAGGGCTGGAAACACCATATATTTT. Protein product: CASSFEGRRAGNTIYF.